This TCR beta chain stems from a study of breast tumors, draining lymph nodes, adjacent tissues. Trimming left V 5 bases short and J 5 bases short, with 15 bases between. Germline V gene sequence: CDR1 MDHEN, CDR2 SYDVKM. CDR3 size: 14 residues. This clonotype was counted many times. Its antigen is undetermined. Points from the study as a whole: Tumor T cell lymph node origin was a supported hypothesis, not proven. Tumor repertoires ranked between lymph nodes and nontumor tissue in diversity, with V and J gene preferences. Tumor and nontumor repertoires were significantly more similar in luminal-like than in basal-like breast cancer. Most tumor T cells seemingly derive from lymph node, then expand in tumor.

TCRdb ran MiXCR on the multiplex PCR reads and lists one entry per CDR3 protein. The sample has about 35,000 distinct CDR3 sequences, roughly 32% seen once; the top ten hold approximately 11%. The TCR was taken from a female donor with breast cancer. Some clones in this sample may be carry-over from other donors' samples. The J gene is TRBJ2-5, the V gene TRBV28, with D possibly called TRBD1 or TRBD2 (5 bases each). Sequenced: breast tumor tissue. CDR3 DNA sequence: TGTGCCAGCAGTCTGGCCGGTGAGGGGGAGACCCAGTACTTC. Protein: CASSLAGEGETQYF.